This T cell receptor (beta chain) was retrieved from a study of OX40 agonist ivuxolimab in advanced cancers. Study as a whole: Head and neck, renal cell, melanoma or hepatocellular carcinoma were the cancers that dose-escalation patients had. Participants averaged 60 years of age (range roughly 20 to 90) and were around 80% male.

The study, taken as a whole, reports: Low normalized T-cell clonal expansion was also seen in some nonresponders.

A remark on this clone: The antigen is undetermined.

This CDR3 comprises 15 residues. V was shortened by 5 bases and J by 0 bases, with 14 bases between the two germline ends. CDR1 and CDR2 (germline): SGHAT, FQNNGV. Profiling relied on immunoSEQ multiplex PCR, and the TCRdb table lists in-frame clones only, not all of them. In the table there are 45,000 to 60,000 clones, about nine tenths of which are singletons. The V and J genes are TRBV11-2 and TRBJ2-7; tentatively, D is TRBD1 (6 bases). This specimen consisted of CD4+ or CD8+ T cells sorted from blood, obtained in a trial of the OX40 agonist ivuxolimab. This clonotype was sampled from an adult with an advanced solid tumor such as melanoma, head and neck, liver or kidney cancer. CDR3 in DNA: TGTGCCAGCAGCACCAGACAGGTTAACTCCTACGAGCAGTACTTC. This encodes CASSTRQVNSYEQYF.